These 18 T cell receptor beta chains share one sample of origin, sequenced in a study of blood T cell repertoires in COVID-19. The data were produced by immunoSEQ multiplex PCR, yet TCRdb's version contains in-frame clones alone and is incomplete. The data show roughly 97,000 clones, about four fifths seen once. The sample taken for sequencing was peripheral blood. Receptors originate from a woman at least 80 years old with active or convalescent COVID-19.

This rearrangement joins TRBV2 to TRBJ2-5; D might be TRBD2 (5 bases). Germline V gives CDR1 SNHLY, CDR2 FYNNEI. The V and J ends lost 7 bases and 5 bases respectively, with 11 bases between them. The CDR3 is made up of 12 amino acids. This CDR3 is CASIGVGETQYF. In DNA, the CDR3 is TGTGCCAGCATCGGGGTTGGGGAGACCCAGTACTTC.

The genes are TRBV20-1 and TRBJ1-1; 9 bases align to TRBD1. Losses at the gene ends were 6 bases for V and 11 bases for J; bases not matched to a gene: 19. The CDR3 is 15 residues long. Germline CDR1 DFQATT, CDR2 SNEGSKA (reference sequence). The CDR3 nucleotides read TGCAGTGCCAGTATATGGGGACAGGGCTCGGAAAAGGCTTTCTTT. Residues: CSASIWGQGSEKAFF.

This clone was seen more than once but under ten times. Other DNA variants within this sample encode the same CDR3. V usage is TRBV19 and J usage is TRBJ1-1; no reliable D call. The CDR3 totals 12 residues. Germline values: CDR1 LNHDA, CDR2 SQIVND (reference sequence). V lost 11 bases, J lost 4 bases, and 14 bases lay in between. This CDR3 reads CASDDRGTEAFF. CDR3 sequence (DNA): TGTGCCTCAGACGATCGGGGCACTGAAGCTTTCTTT.

The chain is built from TRBV6-5 and TRBJ1-5; D unclear. The germline V gene has CDR1 MNHEY and CDR2 SVGAGI. V lost 6 bases to trimming and J lost 6 bases, with 15 bases between them. This CDR3 is built from 14 residues. The CDR3 DNA is TGTGCCAGCAGACTGACTGACGGAGGTCAGCCCCAGCATTTT. Encoded protein: CASRLTDGGQPQHF.

The gene calls are TRBV21-1 and TRBJ1-5; the table assigns TRBD1, which was not confirmed against the DNA. TRBV21-1 is listed as a pseudogene. This CDR3 region has 18 residues. As DNA, the CDR3 is TGTGCCAGCAGCGAGACCCCATCCGACAGAGAAAACAATCAGCCCCAGCATTTT. This encodes CASSETPSDRENNQPQHF.

The rearrangement links TRBV5-5 to TRBJ1-2, with 8 bases aligning to TRBD1. Per germline, CDR1 SGHKS and CDR2 YYEKEE (reference sequence). The CDR3 loop spans 16 amino acids. The V and J ends lost 4 bases and 3 bases, in that order; junction bases with no gene match: 11. Written as DNA, the CDR3 is TGTGCCAGCAGCCTGGGACAGGCGAGGGTCGACTATGGCTACACCTTC. Protein product: CASSLGQARVDYGYTF.

This rearrangement joins TRBV12-3 or TRBV12-4 to TRBJ1-5; D is unresolved. CDR3 length equals 13 residues. Trimming cost V 6 bases and J 5 bases, with 11 bases left between them. The CDR3 DNA follows: TGTGCCAGCAGCTTAAGTTCGGATCAGCCCCAGCATTTT. This gives the protein CASSLSSDQPQHF.

This clone has just a few counts. The CDR3 DNA is TGTGCCAGCAGGAAGGGAACGGGACAGTCCTACGAGCAGTACTTC. Residues: CASRKGTGQSYEQYF. The chain couples TRBV6-5 to TRBJ2-7; 7 nucleotides line up with TRBD1. Trimming cost V 6 bases and J 1 base; bases outside gene matches: 9. The CDR3 is 15 residues long. The germline V gene encodes CDR1 MNHEY and CDR2 SVGAGI.

The V gene is TRBV2, the J gene TRBJ1-6; 8 bases fit TRBD1. This CDR3 region has 13 residues. V shed 6 bases and J 9 bases; nucleotides not matched to a gene: 4. Per germline, CDR1 SNHLY and CDR2 FYNNEI. In DNA, the CDR3 is TGTGCCAGCAGAGGACAGGGATTTTCACCCCTCCACTTT. Translating gives CASRGQGFSPLHF.

The chain is built from TRBV7-3 and TRBJ2-3; D ambiguous. The germline V and J ends were trimmed by 5 bases and 4 bases, with 13 bases remaining between them. CDR1 and CDR2 (germline): SGHTA, FQGTGA. This CDR3 spans 14 amino acids. The CDR3 region is CASSRQGWADTQYF. The CDR3 DNA is TGTGCCAGCAGCAGACAAGGTTGGGCAGATACGCAGTATTTT.

The rearrangement joins TRBV28 to TRBJ2-1; D may be TRBD2 (6 bases). The CDR3 is 14 residues long. The V gene lost 5 bases and the J gene lost 3 bases, with 11 bases spanning the gap. CDR1 is MDHEN and CDR2 is SYDVKM in the germline V gene. CDR3 sequence reads: CASSIPGVYNEQFF. CDR3 sequence (DNA): TGTGCCAGCAGTATTCCGGGAGTCTACAATGAGCAGTTCTTC. Complete variable domain (other parts from reference TRBV28 and TRBJ2-1): DVKVTQSSRYLVKRTGEKVFLECVQDMDHENMFWYRQDPGLGLRLIYFSYDVKMKEKGDIPEGYSVSREKKERFSLILESASTNQTSMYLCASSIPGVYNEQFFGPGTRLTVL.

The chain carries TRBV6-4 and TRBJ1-1; 8 bases are shared with TRBD1. Trimming cost V 5 bases and J 5 bases; bases outside gene matches: 7. Germline V gene data show CDR1 as MRHNA and CDR2 as SNTAGT. This CDR3 comprises 14 residues. DNA for the CDR3: TGTGCCAGCAGTTTACAGGGGGGGGTGACTGAAGCTTTCTTT. Translated: CASSLQGGVTEAFF.

This chain uses TRBV6-1 with TRBJ2-7; 9 bases map to TRBD2. Germline lookup yields CDR1 MNHNS and CDR2 SASEGT. CDR3 length: 15 residues. V shed 2 bases and J 3 bases; nucleotides not matched to a gene: 5. In DNA, the CDR3 is TGTGCCAGCAGTGAAAGTCTAGCGGGACACTACGAGCAGTACTTC. This translates into CASSESLAGHYEQYF.

In nucleotides, the CDR3 is TGTGCCAGCAGCTTAGAGCGTAGGACATCGATGGGTACTGAAGCTTTCTTT. As protein: CASSLERRTSMGTEAFF. The chain carries TRBV5-6 and TRBJ1-1; TRBD1 is a possible D gene (5 bases). CDR3 size: 17 residues. Trimming cost V 2 bases and J 5 bases, with 22 bases left between them. Germline assignment: CDR1 SGHDT and CDR2 YYEEEE.

The V call is TRBV10-3, the J call TRBJ2-1; 16 bases map to TRBD2. This CDR3 comprises 19 residues. Looked up from germline, CDR1 is ENHRY and CDR2 is SYGVKD. V lost 2 bases, J lost 0 bases, and 4 bases stayed unmatched. CDR3 protein: CAISEGTSGGARSYNEQFF. The CDR3 nucleotides read TGTGCCATCAGTGAGGGGACTAGCGGGGGGGCCCGCTCCTACAATGAGCAGTTCTTC.

This chain connects TRBV28 to TRBJ2-1, with D maybe TRBD2 (5 bases). Germline V gene data show CDR1 as MDHEN and CDR2 as SYDVKM. The CDR3 runs 17 residues. V lost 8 bases and J 5 bases, leaving 25 bases between the germline ends. The CDR3 reads CASGARTISSADNEQFF. CDR3 nucleotide sequence: TGTGCCAGCGGAGCCAGAACCATTTCCTCAGCGGACAATGAGCAGTTCTTC. The full variable domain, its missing parts supplied by reference TRBV28 and TRBJ2-1, is DVKVTQSSRYLVKRTGEKVFLECVQDMDHENMFWYRQDPGLGLRLIYFSYDVKMKEKGDIPEGYSVSREKKERFSLILESASTNQTSMYLCASGARTISSADNEQFFGPGTRLTVL.

CDR3 DNA: TGTGCCAGCAGTGGGGACACCCTTAACTATGGCTACACCTTC. Translation gives CASSGDTLNYGYTF. This chain uses TRBV2 with TRBJ1-2, with D possibly being TRBD1 (6 bases). This CDR3 has 14 residues. In germline, CDR1 is SNHLY, CDR2 FYNNEI. Trimming stripped 4 bases from V and 1 base from J, with 10 bases between.

This sequence joins TRBV6-1 and TRBJ2-7, with D uncertain. CDR3 length equals 14 residues. From germline, CDR1 is MNHNS and CDR2 SASEGT. Trimming took off 2 bases at V and 2 bases at J, with 10 bases between the two ends. The CDR3 here is CASSEWSGPYEQYF. CDR3 nucleotides: TGTGCCAGCAGTGAATGGTCAGGCCCCTACGAGCAGTACTTC.